This T cell receptor (beta chain) was sequenced during a study of T cell responses to AZD1222 COVID-19 vaccine. The study, taken as a whole, reports: Increases in Spike-specific TCR breadth and depth were seen after two AZD1222 doses. Spike was spanned by vaccine-associated CD4 TCRs, which were dominant at 160-218 and 743-854. Donors in the cohort were predominantly white British and more often female, and clonal diversity was possibly underestimated.

Worth noting for this clone: The antigen remains undetermined.

Using immunoSEQ multiplex PCR, the repertoire was profiled, and TCRdb retains in-frame clones only, with some absent. The sample includes more than 140,000 clones, under 95% seen only once; the top ten take 5%. Germline V lookup: CDR1 SGHAT, CDR2 FQNNGV. J was trimmed by 3 bases and V by 2 bases; bases with no gene match: 5. CDR3 length: 15 residues. The sample was peripheral blood, taken on day 0 of AZD1222 vaccination. J is TRBJ2-7 and V is TRBV11-2; 9 bases match TRBD1. The receptor was isolated from an adult in good health. Written as DNA, the CDR3 is TGTGCCAGCAGCTTAAGGACAGGGGACTTCTACGAGCAGTACTTC. This encodes CASSLRTGDFYEQYF. Together with reference TRBV11-2 and TRBJ2-7, the CDR3 gives the full variable domain: EAGVAQSPRYKIIEKRQSVAFWCNPISGHATLYWYQQILGQGPKLLIQFQNNGVVDDSQLPKDRFSAERLKGVDSTLKIQPAKLEDSAVYLCASSLRTGDFYEQYFGPGTRLTVT.